The rows below give T cell receptor beta chains drawn from one sample of a study of blood T cell repertoires in COVID-19. Clones were read by immunoSEQ multiplex PCR, and TCRdb kept only the in-frame ones, dropping some. The sample has about 260,000 clones; 84% are singletons. Sequencing was done on a sample of peripheral blood. These receptor sequences come from a woman aged 40 to 50 who had recovered from COVID-19. Each CDR3 is given with its conserved first and last residue. Clone size is not always given. Where it is, it says once, few, many or a class for expanded clones.

V	size	CDR3
TRBV11-3	.	CASSSGGRTDTQYF
TRBV7-2	.	CASSLNRGYYEQYF
TRBV11-2	.	CASSSNPDYLPLHF
TRBV11-2	.	CASSLGTGSYEQYF
TRBV7-3	.	CASSPGALNEQFF
TRBV18	.	CASSPPIRDRDYEQYF
TRBV2	.	CASRHRSSTDTQYF
TRBV19	.	CASNRQYNSPLHF
TRBV15	few	CATSRDLDRRPQHF
TRBV2	.	CASRRRAQETQYF
TRBV7-2	.	CASSLGVGGRYSNQPQHF
TRBV9	.	CASSVAGTGANIQYF
TRBV18	.	CASSLTGGGPEAEAFF
TRBV24-1	.	CATSARGGFTDTQYF
TRBV10-3	once	CAISGQGQETQYF
TRBV5-6	once	CASSIAGQVGQGFYEQYF
TRBV9	.	CASSVVPRGNTEAFF
TRBV3-1/TRBV3-2	.	CASSQGLTGNSPLHF
TRBV7-9	.	CASRREFTEAFF
TRBV6-6	.	CASRPDRATEAFF
TRBV2	.	CASSEVGLAGHNEQFF
TRBV12-5	.	CASGLSRSDTQYF
TRBV6-6	once	CASSQDRGRENSGYTF
TRBV6-5	.	CASSYSIQGHEQYF
TRBV7-9	once	CASSRTGGNYGYTF
TRBV9	.	CASSTRRTGGSLWDGYTF
TRBV27	.	CASSLRTGFNEKLFF
TRBV5-1	many	CASSLQGEDNEQFF
TRBV11-3	.	CASSFGGKETQYF
TRBV10-3	.	CAISDFKDSRTWDSPLHF
TRBV5-4	once	CASSPDGLLNYGYTF
TRBV2	.	CASQGTGSGYTF
TRBV6-5	.	CASTRGTANQPQHF
TRBV29-1	.	CSVEDWGQGVSYEQYF
TRBV5-4	.	CASSFTGGQGQETQYF
TRBV28	.	CASNLRGQPQHF
TRBV5-4	.	CASSWSSGGSYNEQFF
TRBV27	.	CASSLTGDSPLHF
TRBV19	.	CASSGTGRGYGYTF
TRBV21-1	.	CARVDRGNTEAFF
TRBV2	.	CASSEGQGHSNQPQHF
TRBV3-1/TRBV3-2	once	CASSQDSNYNQPQHF
TRBV9	.	CASSPDTRAHEQYF
TRBV9	.	CASSRTAWGNQPQHF
TRBV28	once	CASSLNDRRGPEAFF
TRBV24-1	.	CATSDPGTGFVDTQYF
TRBV6-5	.	CASSQSGGPGNTQYF